This T cell receptor (beta chain) derives from a study of cytomegalovirus exposure and HLA in healthy donors. Study-level findings and limits: It has been reported that TCR beta sequences accurately predicted the HLA-A and HLA-B alleles of most subjects. An observed cluster of highly shared sequence variants was recorded as a likely sequencing artifact. After further analysis at a later stage, 15,000 to 20,000 TCR beta sequences were associated with HLA alleles at 0.05 false discovery rate.

The CDR3 runs 16 residues. Germline CDR1 is SGDLS and CDR2 is YYNGEE. Trimming pared 0 bases from V and 3 bases from J, leaving 14 bases between. With 60 Vbeta and 13 Jbeta primers, the PCR was carried out. The protocol was immunoSEQ multiplex PCR, while the TCRdb copy is restricted to in-frame clones and leaves out a portion. This table has some 200,000 clones, around 80% appearing once. This clone has more than one count but fewer than ten. The antigen is undetermined. The rearrangement uses TRBV9 and TRBJ2-3; D is unresolved. Material for sequencing was PBMCs. This clonotype was obtained from a woman aged 25 to 39 in good health and CMV-seropositive. The CDR3 here is CASSVASSVQTDTQYF. Here the CDR3 DNA reads TGTGCCAGCAGCGTAGCGTCTAGTGTTCAGACAGATACGCAGTATTTT.